This TCR beta chain comes out of a study of cytomegalovirus exposure and HLA in healthy donors. Broader study findings: Most TCR beta V segments were productive about 90% or about 30% of the time in an earlier analysis.

Each donor was healthy, and each was a bone marrow donor. A note on this clone: Its specificity is unknown.

The study ran its PCR with 60 Vbeta and 13 Jbeta primers. Sequencing used immunoSEQ multiplex PCR; TCRdb keeps in-frame clones, though not all of them. The sample includes about 210,000 clones, 80% to 90% of them seen just once. The material sequenced was PBMCs. The receptor was derived from a man under 40 in good health and CMV-seronegative.

CDR3 in amino acids: CASTLPRGSGGYTF. In DNA form, the CDR3 reads TGTGCCAGCACCCTCCCGCGGGGAAGCGGCGGCTACACCTTC. The chain employs TRBV6-1 and TRBJ1-2, with D hard to call. The CDR3 is made up of 14 amino acids. Deletions cut 7 bases from V and 8 bases from J, with 20 bases between. Per germline, CDR1 MNHNS and CDR2 SASEGT.